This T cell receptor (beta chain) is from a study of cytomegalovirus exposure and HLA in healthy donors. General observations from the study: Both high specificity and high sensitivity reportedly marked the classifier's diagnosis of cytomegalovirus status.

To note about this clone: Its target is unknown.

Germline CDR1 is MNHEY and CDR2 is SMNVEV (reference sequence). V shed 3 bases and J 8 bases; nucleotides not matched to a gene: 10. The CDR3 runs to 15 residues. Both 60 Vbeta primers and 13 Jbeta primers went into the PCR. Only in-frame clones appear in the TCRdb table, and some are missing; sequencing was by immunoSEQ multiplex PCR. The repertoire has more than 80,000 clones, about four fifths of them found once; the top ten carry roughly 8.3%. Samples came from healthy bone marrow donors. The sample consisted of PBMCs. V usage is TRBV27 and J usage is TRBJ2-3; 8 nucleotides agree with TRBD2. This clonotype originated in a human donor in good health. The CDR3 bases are TGTGCCAGCAGTTTCATAGCGGGGCGACACTCTACGCAGTATTTT. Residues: CASSFIAGRHSTQYF.